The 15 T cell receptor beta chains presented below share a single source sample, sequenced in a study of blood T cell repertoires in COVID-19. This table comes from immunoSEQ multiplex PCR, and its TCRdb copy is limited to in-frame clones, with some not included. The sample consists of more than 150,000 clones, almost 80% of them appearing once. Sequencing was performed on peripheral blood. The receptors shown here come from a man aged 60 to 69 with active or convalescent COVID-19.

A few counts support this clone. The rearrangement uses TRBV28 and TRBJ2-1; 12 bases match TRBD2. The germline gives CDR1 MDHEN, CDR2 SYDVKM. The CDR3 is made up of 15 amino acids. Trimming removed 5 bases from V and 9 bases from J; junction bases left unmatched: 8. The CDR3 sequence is CASSPSSGRAVEQFF. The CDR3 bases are TGTGCCAGCAGTCCCTCTAGCGGGAGGGCCGTTGAGCAGTTCTTC. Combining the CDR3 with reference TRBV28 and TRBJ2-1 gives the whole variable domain DVKVTQSSRYLVKRTGEKVFLECVQDMDHENMFWYRQDPGLGLRLIYFSYDVKMKEKGDIPEGYSVSREKKERFSLILESASTNQTSMYLCASSPSSGRAVEQFFGPGTRLTVL.

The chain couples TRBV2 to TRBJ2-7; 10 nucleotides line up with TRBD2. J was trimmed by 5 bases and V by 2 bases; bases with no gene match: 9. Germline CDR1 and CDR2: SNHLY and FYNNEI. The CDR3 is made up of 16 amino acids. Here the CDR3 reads CASSERASGSPDEQYF. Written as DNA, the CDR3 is TGTGCCAGCAGTGAAAGGGCTAGCGGGAGCCCGGACGAGCAGTACTTC. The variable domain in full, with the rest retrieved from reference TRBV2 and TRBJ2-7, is EPEVTQTPSHQVTQMGQEVILRCVPISNHLYFYWYRQILGQKVEFLVSFYNNEISEKSEIFDDQFSVERPDGSNFTLKIRSTKLEDSAMYFCASSERASGSPDEQYFGPGTRLTVT.

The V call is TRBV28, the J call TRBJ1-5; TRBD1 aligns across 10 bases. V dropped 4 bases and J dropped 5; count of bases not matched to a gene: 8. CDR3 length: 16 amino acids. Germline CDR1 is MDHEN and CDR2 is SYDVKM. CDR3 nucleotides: TGTGCCAGCAGTTCCCCCGTGACAGGGGGCGATCAGCCCCAGCATTTT. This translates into CASSSPVTGGDQPQHF.

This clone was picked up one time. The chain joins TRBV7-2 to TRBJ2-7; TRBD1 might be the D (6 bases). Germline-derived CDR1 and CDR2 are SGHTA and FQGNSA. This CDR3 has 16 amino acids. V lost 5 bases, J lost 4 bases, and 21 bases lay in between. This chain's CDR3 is CASSDQGPSFLYEQYF. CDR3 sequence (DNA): TGTGCCAGCAGCGATCAGGGGCCTTCGTTTTTGTACGAGCAGTACTTC.

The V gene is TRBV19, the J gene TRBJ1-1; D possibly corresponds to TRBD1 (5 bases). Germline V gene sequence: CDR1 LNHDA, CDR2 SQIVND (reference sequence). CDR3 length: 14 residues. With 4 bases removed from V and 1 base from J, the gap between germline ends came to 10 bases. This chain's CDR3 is CASSRGTKNTEAFF. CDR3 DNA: TGTGCCAGTAGTAGAGGGACTAAGAACACTGAAGCTTTCTTT.

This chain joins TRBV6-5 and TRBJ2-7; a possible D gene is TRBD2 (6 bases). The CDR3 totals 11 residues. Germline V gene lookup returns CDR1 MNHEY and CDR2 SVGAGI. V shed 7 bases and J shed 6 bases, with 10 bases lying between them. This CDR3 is CASKDGGEQYF. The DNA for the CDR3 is TGTGCCAGCAAAGACGGGGGCGAGCAGTACTTC.

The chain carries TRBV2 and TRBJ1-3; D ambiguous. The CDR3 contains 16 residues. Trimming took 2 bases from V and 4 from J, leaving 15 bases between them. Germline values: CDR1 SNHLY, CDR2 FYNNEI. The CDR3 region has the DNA TGTGCCAGCAGTGAACTTGGAGCGGCCTTAGGAAACACCATATATTTT. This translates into CASSELGAALGNTIYF.

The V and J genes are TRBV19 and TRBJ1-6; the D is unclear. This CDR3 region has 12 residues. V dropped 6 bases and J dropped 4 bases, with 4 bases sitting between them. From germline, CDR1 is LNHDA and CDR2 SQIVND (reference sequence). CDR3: CASSGYNSPLHF. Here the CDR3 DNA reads TGTGCCAGTAGCGGGTATAATTCACCCCTCCACTTT.

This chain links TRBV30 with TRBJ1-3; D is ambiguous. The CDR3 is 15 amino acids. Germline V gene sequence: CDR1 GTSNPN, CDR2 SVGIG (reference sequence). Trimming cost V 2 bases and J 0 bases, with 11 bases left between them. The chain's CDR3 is CAWSQSHLSGNTIYF. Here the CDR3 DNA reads TGTGCCTGGAGTCAGTCGCATCTCTCTGGAAACACCATATATTTT.

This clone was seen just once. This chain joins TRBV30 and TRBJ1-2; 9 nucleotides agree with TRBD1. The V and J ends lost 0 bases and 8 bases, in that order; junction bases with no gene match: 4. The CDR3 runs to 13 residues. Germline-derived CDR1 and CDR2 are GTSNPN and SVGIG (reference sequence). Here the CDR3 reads CAWSVYRGRGYTF. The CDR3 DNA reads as TGTGCCTGGAGTGTATACAGGGGGCGAGGCTACACCTTC. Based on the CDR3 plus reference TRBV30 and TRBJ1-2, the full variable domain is SQTIHQWPATLVQPVGSPLSLECTVEGTSNPNLYWYRQAAGRGLQLLFYSVGIGQISSEVPQNLSASRPQDRQFILSSKKLLLSDSGFYLCAWSVYRGRGYTFGSGTRLTVV.

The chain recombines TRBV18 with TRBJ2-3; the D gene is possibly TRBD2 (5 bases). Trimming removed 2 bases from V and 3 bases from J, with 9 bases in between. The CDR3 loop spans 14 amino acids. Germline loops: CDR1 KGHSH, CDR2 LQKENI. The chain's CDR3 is CASSPSRGTDTQYF. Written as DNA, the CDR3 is TGTGCCAGCTCACCATCACGCGGGACAGATACGCAGTATTTT.

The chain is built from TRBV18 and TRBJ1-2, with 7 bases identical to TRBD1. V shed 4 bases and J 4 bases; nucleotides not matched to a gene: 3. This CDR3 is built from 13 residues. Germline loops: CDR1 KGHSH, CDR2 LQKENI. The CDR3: CASSQQGSYGYTF. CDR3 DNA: TGTGCCAGCTCACAACAGGGGAGCTATGGCTACACCTTC.

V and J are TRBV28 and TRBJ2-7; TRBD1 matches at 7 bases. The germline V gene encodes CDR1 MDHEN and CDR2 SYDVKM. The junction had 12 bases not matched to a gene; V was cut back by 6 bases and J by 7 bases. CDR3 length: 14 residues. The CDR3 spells CASSLQTGWSEQYF. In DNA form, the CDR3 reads TGTGCCAGCAGCCTCCAGACAGGGTGGAGTGAGCAGTACTTC.

The CDR3 sequence: CASSIRGARANYGYTF. The CDR3 DNA follows: TGTGCCAGTAGTATACGGGGGGCAAGAGCTAACTATGGCTACACCTTC. The chain links TRBV19 to TRBJ1-2; D might be TRBD1 (6 bases). Trimming removed 2 bases from V and 0 bases from J, with 13 bases in between. Germline lookup yields CDR1 LNHDA and CDR2 SQIVND (reference sequence). CDR3 length: 16 amino acids.

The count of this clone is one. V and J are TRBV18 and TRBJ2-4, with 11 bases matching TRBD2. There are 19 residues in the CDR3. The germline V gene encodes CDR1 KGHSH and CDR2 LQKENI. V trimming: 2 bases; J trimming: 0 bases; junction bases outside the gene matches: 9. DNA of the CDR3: TGTGCCAGCTCACCAAAAGGGACTAGCGGAAGACAAGCCAAAAACATTCAGTACTTC. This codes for CASSPKGTSGRQAKNIQYF.